The clone carrying this TCR beta chain was seen just once. Deletions cut 3 bases from V and 8 bases from J, with 14 bases between. Looked up from germline, CDR1 is KGHSH and CDR2 is LQKENI. This CDR3 contains 14 residues. The data are from a study of OX40 agonist ivuxolimab in advanced cancers. Study in general: An agonistic anti-OX40 (CD134) antibody, ivuxolimab, was used to treat the patients.

Method: immunoSEQ multiplex PCR; TCRdb's copy keeps in-frame clones and lacks some. The data show 20,000 to 25,000 clones, about 87% seen once. This clonotype was obtained from an adult with an advanced solid tumor such as melanoma, head and neck, liver or kidney cancer. The chain uses TRBV18 and TRBJ2-1; tentative D call: TRBD1 (6 bases). Sequenced material: CD4+ or CD8+ T cells sorted from blood, taken in a trial of the OX40 agonist ivuxolimab. The CDR3 region is CASSPRQGRDEQFF. The DNA of the CDR3 is TGTGCCAGCTCACCCCGCCAGGGGCGTGATGAGCAGTTCTTC.